The 19 T cell receptor beta chains given below trace back to one sample, sequenced in a study of OX40 agonist ivuxolimab in advanced cancers. Only in-frame clones appear in the TCRdb table, and some are missing; sequencing was by immunoSEQ multiplex PCR. The sample includes more than 65,000 clones, approximately 90% of them seen just once. The specimen was CD4+ or CD8+ T cells sorted from blood, collected in a trial of the OX40 agonist ivuxolimab. These TCRs come from an adult with an advanced solid tumor such as melanoma, head and neck, liver or kidney cancer.

The chain has TRBV19 and TRBJ2-4, with D possibly TRBD2 on 5 matching bases. Germline V gene data show CDR1 as LNHDA and CDR2 as SQIVND (reference sequence). The length of the CDR3 is 16 residues. The V end was cut by 1 base, the J end by 11 bases, with 21 bases between. The CDR3 DNA follows: TGTGCCAGTAGTATAGTAGGTTTTGAGACGGACTTCCTTCAGTACTTC. This sequence encodes CASSIVGFETDFLQYF.

The sample holds one count of this clone. The CDR3 DNA is TGTGCCAGCAGTGAAGCGGGGGACGGCGAAAAACTGTTTTTT. The encoded protein is CASSEAGDGEKLFF. V and J are TRBV25-1 and TRBJ1-4, with D possibly TRBD1 on 5 matching bases. This CDR3 spans 14 amino acids. V lost 2 bases and J 8 bases, leaving 12 bases between the germline ends. In germline, CDR1 is MGHDK, CDR2 SYGVNS.

The gene calls are TRBV5-6 and TRBJ2-2; no firm D call. The ends were cut back, 0 bases at V and 6 bases at J, with 6 bases in the middle. This CDR3 spans 13 amino acids. Germline CDR1 is SGHDT and CDR2 is YYEEEE. CDR3 nucleotides: TGTGCCAGCAGCTTGGTAGGCTCCGGGGAGCTGTTTTTT. Residues: CASSLVGSGELFF.

The V call is TRBV10-3, the J call TRBJ2-3; 7 bases map to TRBD1. The CDR3 consists of 17 residues. Per the germline V gene, CDR1 is ENHRY and CDR2 is SYGVKD. Trimming took 5 bases from V and 6 from J; bases not matched to a gene: 17. The CDR3 DNA follows: TGTGCCATCAGTTACCTCCCGTTGGCAGGGGGATCGGATACGCAGTATTTT. Protein sequence: CAISYLPLAGGSDTQYF.

This clone has a single count. The chain links TRBV2 to TRBJ2-3; 8 bases are a match to TRBD2. Germline V gene lookup returns CDR1 SNHLY and CDR2 FYNNEI. CDR3 size: 15 residues. V lost 7 bases to trimming and J lost 6 bases; unmatched junction nucleotides: 12. CDR3 region: CASTLDLAGRDTQYF. DNA of the CDR3: TGTGCCAGCACCTTAGACTTAGCGGGACGGGATACGCAGTATTTT.

The genes are TRBV7-6 and TRBJ2-5; the D is unclear. V lost 7 bases, J lost 4 bases, and 13 bases lay in between. CDR3 length: 13 residues. CDR1 is SGHVS and CDR2 is FNYEAQ in the germline V gene. This CDR3 is CASKVRPVETQYF. The CDR3 DNA is TGTGCCAGCAAAGTAAGGCCGGTAGAGACCCAGTACTTC.

In nucleotides, the CDR3 is TGTGCCAGTACCCCACCTCGGAGTGGTAATAGCAATCAGCCCCAGCATTTT. As protein: CASTPPRSGNSNQPQHF. The rearrangement links TRBV19 to TRBJ1-5; D is undetermined. The CDR3 contains 17 residues. V lost 7 bases, J lost 0 bases, and 19 bases lay in between. Germline loops: CDR1 LNHDA, CDR2 SQIVND (reference sequence).

The chain carries TRBV18 and TRBJ2-1, with unresolved D. Deletions cut 3 bases from V and 7 bases from J, with 10 bases between. This CDR3 is built from 13 residues. Germline V gene data show CDR1 as KGHSH and CDR2 as LQKENI. The CDR3 is CASSPDVFNEQFF. The CDR3 nucleotides are TGTGCCAGCTCACCTGACGTCTTTAATGAGCAGTTCTTC.

The genes are TRBV11-2 and TRBJ2-4; D perhaps matches TRBD2 (6 bases). CDR3 length: 14 residues. The V end lost 1 base, the J end lost 7 bases, and 11 bases lay between the germline ends. Germline V CDR1 and CDR2: SGHAT, FQNNGV. The DNA of the CDR3 is TGTGCCAGCAGCTTAGTGTCTAGCGAGAACATTCAGTACTTC. Encoded protein: CASSLVSSENIQYF.

The chain couples TRBV27 to TRBJ1-4, with D uncertain. CDR3 length: 15 amino acids. Trimming cost V 2 bases and J 8 bases, with 15 bases left between them. From germline, CDR1 is MNHEY and CDR2 SMNVEV (reference sequence). The CDR3 loop reads CASSLRPTAGEKLFF. As DNA, the CDR3 is TGTGCCAGCAGTTTACGACCGACGGCGGGGGAAAAACTGTTTTTT.

This rearrangement joins TRBV9 to TRBJ2-1, with 7 bases identical to TRBD1. Looked up from germline, CDR1 is SGDLS and CDR2 is YYNGEE. This CDR3 region has 16 residues. V was clipped by 4 bases and J by 0 bases; unmatched bases: 7. CDR3 sequence: CASSLTTGSSYNEQFF. CDR3 nucleotides: TGTGCCAGCAGCCTTACGACAGGGAGCTCCTACAATGAGCAGTTCTTC.

The chain carries TRBV15 and TRBJ2-1; no clear D gene. The germline V gene encodes CDR1 LNHNV and CDR2 YYDKDF (reference sequence). V lost 1 base, J lost 8 bases, and 6 bases lay in between. CDR3 length equals 12 residues. The CDR3 spells CATSRGMDEQFF. The CDR3 bases are TGTGCCACCAGCAGAGGGATGGATGAGCAGTTCTTC.

The chain links TRBV5-4 to TRBJ2-5, with a weak D call TRBD2 (6 bases). Germline CDR1 reads SGHNT; CDR2 reads YYREEE (reference sequence). The V and J ends lost 3 bases and 1 base respectively, with 16 bases between them. The CDR3 is 16 amino acids. The CDR3 DNA reads as TGTGCCAGCAGCTCAGAAATCCTAGCGTTCCAAGAGACCCAGTACTTC. This codes for CASSSEILAFQETQYF.

The gene calls are TRBV6-1 and TRBJ2-3, with 8 bases matching TRBD2. Trimming at V came to 4 bases and at J to 0 bases, leaving 3 bases not matched to a gene. The CDR3 extends over 15 amino acids. Germline V lookup: CDR1 MNHNS, CDR2 SASEGT. This CDR3 reads CASSGSGISTDTQYF. CDR3 nucleotide sequence: TGTGCCAGCAGTGGTAGCGGGATCAGCACAGATACGCAGTATTTT.

This chain joins TRBV5-8 and TRBJ2-4; possibly TRBD1 or TRBD2 for D (6 bases each). The V gene's germline CDR1 is SGHTS and CDR2 YDEGEE. V was pared by 5 bases and J by 7 bases, with 16 bases between. The CDR3 covers 14 residues. The CDR3 protein is CASRNGGPFNIQYF. The DNA of the CDR3 is TGTGCCAGCAGAAATGGGGGGCCGTTTAACATTCAGTACTTC.

This sequence joins TRBV11-1 and TRBJ2-6; the D gene is possibly TRBD1 (6 bases). The CDR3 runs to 16 residues. The V and J ends lost 6 bases and 1 base respectively, with 13 bases between them. Germline CDR1 reads SGHAT; CDR2 reads FQDESV (reference sequence). CDR3 sequence reads: CASSPTGLSGANVLTF. The CDR3, as DNA: TGTGCCAGCAGTCCCACAGGGCTATCTGGGGCCAACGTCCTGACTTTC.

The chain combines TRBV2 with TRBJ2-5, with TRBD1 identical over 7 bases. There are 14 residues in the CDR3. CDR1 and CDR2 (germline): SNHLY, FYNNEI. The V gene end was trimmed by 6 bases and the J gene end by 3 bases; junction bases not matched to a gene: 7. Written as DNA, the CDR3 is TGTGCCAGCAGCCAAAAGACAGGGAAAGAGACCCAGTACTTC. This sequence encodes CASSQKTGKETQYF.

This chain connects TRBV18 to TRBJ1-5; perhaps TRBD1 as D (5 bases). CDR1 is KGHSH and CDR2 is LQKENI in the germline V gene. CDR3 length equals 13 residues. Deletions cut 4 bases from V and 7 bases from J, with 11 bases between. The CDR3 loop is CASSQDRGQPQHF. The CDR3 DNA reads TGTGCCAGCTCACAAGACCGGGGGCAGCCCCAGCATTTT.

The sample holds a few counts of this clone. The chain carries TRBV11-2 and TRBJ1-4; tentatively, D is TRBD1 (6 bases). Germline V gene sequence: CDR1 SGHAT, CDR2 FQNNGV. The V and J ends lost 0 bases and 6 bases respectively, with 11 bases between them. This CDR3 has 15 amino acids. The CDR3 loop reads CASSLDLGAYEKLFF. In DNA form, the CDR3 reads TGTGCCAGCAGCTTAGATTTGGGGGCTTATGAAAAACTGTTTTTT.